This TCR beta chain appears in the sequencing data of a study of blood T cell repertoires in COVID-19. Study overall: Sites in the United States, Italy and Spain provided acute and convalescent COVID-19 samples. T cells, B-cell-depleted T cells, or PBMCs provided the cDNA or gDNA that served as material.

The sample holds a few counts of this clone. Per the authors' pipeline: Amplification of reference gene primers was used by the study to estimate nucleated cell counts. The method was immunoSEQ multiplex PCR; TCRdb's version includes in-frame clones alone and lacks a portion of them. For V, J and clone size, that table is used; D and trimming come from the DNA. The repertoire holds 250,000 to 300,000 clones, 70% to 90% seen once, with around 3.6% in the top ten. This sequence originates from a man aged 18-30 years with active or convalescent COVID-19. The specimen was peripheral blood.

The CDR3 sequence: CASSPAAYEQYF. The CDR3 DNA sequence: TGTGCCAGCAGCCCGGCGGCCTACGAGCAGTACTTC. The rearrangement links TRBV11-1 to TRBJ2-7; unclear D gene. The length of the CDR3 is 12 residues. Per germline, CDR1 SGHAT and CDR2 FQDESV (reference sequence). Trimming removed 5 bases at V and 2 bases at J, with 7 bases between.